One and the same sample provided the 4 T cell receptor beta chains below, sequenced in a study of shared clonotypes between healthy human individuals. The method was immunoSEQ multiplex PCR; TCRdb's version includes in-frame clones alone and lacks a portion of them. In the table there are 450,000 to 600,000 clones, 65% to 80% of which are singletons. The sequenced material came from PBMCs. These receptors were taken from a woman aged 40 to 50 in good health. Some clones in this sample may be carry-over from other donors' samples.

This chain links TRBV10-2 with TRBJ2-1; 9 bases align to TRBD1. Looked up from germline, CDR1 is WSHSY and CDR2 is SAAADI. J gave up 6 bases and V 11 bases, and 11 bases lay outside the gene matches. The CDR3 runs 14 residues. CDR3 amino acids: CAALSGTGSNEQFF. The CDR3, as DNA: TGCGCCGCGCTTTCCGGGACAGGGTCCAATGAGCAGTTCTTC.

The chain uses TRBV14 and TRBJ1-5; 7 bases line up with TRBD1. CDR3 size: 14 residues. J lost 2 bases, V lost 4 bases, and 2 bases had no gene match. Germline CDR1 reads SGHDN; CDR2 reads FVKESK. CDR3 in amino acids: CASSLTGGNQPQHF. DNA for the CDR3: TGTGCCAGCAGCCTAACAGGGGGCAATCAGCCCCAGCATTTT.

The chain has TRBV28 and TRBJ1-3, with D perhaps TRBD1 (6 bases). V lost 3 bases and J 1 base, leaving 10 bases between the germline ends. The CDR3 covers 15 residues. Germline V CDR1 and CDR2: MDHEN, SYDVKM. The CDR3 protein is CASSLGRGSGNTIYF. The CDR3 DNA reads TGTGCCAGCAGTTTGGGTAGGGGGTCTGGAAACACCATATATTTT.

In its sample, this clone was seen a few times. J is TRBJ2-3 and V is TRBV28, with 10 bases that match TRBD1. Germline V gene sequence: CDR1 MDHEN, CDR2 SYDVKM. The CDR3 covers 17 residues. The J segment lost 1 base and the V segment lost 4 bases, leaving 8 bases of the junction unmatched. The CDR3 DNA sequence: TGTGCCAGCAGTTGGGCCGACAGGGGGCGAGGCACAGATACGCAGTATTTT. Protein sequence: CASSWADRGRGTDTQYF. Looking up the rest from reference TRBV28 and TRBJ2-3 gives the full variable domain: DVKVTQSSRYLVKRTGEKVFLECVQDMDHENMFWYRQDPGLGLRLIYFSYDVKMKEKGDIPEGYSVSREKKERFSLILESASTNQTSMYLCASSWADRGRGTDTQYFGPGTRLTVL.